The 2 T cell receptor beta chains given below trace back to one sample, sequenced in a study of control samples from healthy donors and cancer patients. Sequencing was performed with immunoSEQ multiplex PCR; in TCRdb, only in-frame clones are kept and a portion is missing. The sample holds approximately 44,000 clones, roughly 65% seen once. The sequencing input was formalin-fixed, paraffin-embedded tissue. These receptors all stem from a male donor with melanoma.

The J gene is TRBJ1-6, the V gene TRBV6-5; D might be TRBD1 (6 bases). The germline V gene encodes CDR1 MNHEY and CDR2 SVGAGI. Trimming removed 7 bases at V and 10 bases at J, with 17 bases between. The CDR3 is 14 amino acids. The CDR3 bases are TGTGCCAGCAACGGGGGGGCAATTTGGTCACCCCTCCACTTT. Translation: CASNGGAIWSPLHF.

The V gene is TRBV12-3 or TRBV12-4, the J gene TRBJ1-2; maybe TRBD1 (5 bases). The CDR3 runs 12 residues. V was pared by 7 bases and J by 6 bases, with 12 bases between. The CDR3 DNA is TGTGCCAGCACCGTGGGGGGGAATGGCTACACCTTC. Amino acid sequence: CASTVGGNGYTF.